This TCR beta chain was sequenced for a study of Graves' ophthalmopathy and Graves' hyperthyroidism. Study information: Peripheral blood was gathered at the point of initial diagnosis, before any treatment started.

On this clonotype itself: The junction departs from the called germline gene at one end, perhaps through a read error.

It was on clinical symptoms, serum thyroxine, TRAb, thyroid ultrasound and orbital computed tomography that diagnosis relied. The CDR3 covers 13 residues. From germline, CDR1 is SGHVS and CDR2 FQNEAQ. TCR beta CDR3 amplification used RNA transcripts. HTBI-primed first-round RT-PCR preceded second-round multiplex PCR. TCRdb independently ran MiXCR on the multiplex PCR reads; one entry per CDR3 protein. Of 200,000 to 250,000 distinct CDR3 sequences detected, around 50% appear once; the ten largest clones hold around 47%. The sequence was obtained from an adult man with Graves' ophthalmopathy. The sample was peripheral blood. This chain connects TRBV7-8 to TRBJ1-4; D not certain. Here the CDR3 DNA reads TGCGCCAGCAGCCAAGACGTGTGGGAAAAACTGTTTTTT. It translates to CASSQDVWEKLFF. Complete variable domain (other parts from reference TRBV7-8 and TRBJ1-4): GAGVSQSPRYKVAKRGQDVALRCDPISGHVSLFWYQQALGQGPEFLTYFQNEAQLDKSGLPSDRFFAERPEGSVSTLKIQRTQQEDSAVYLCASSQDVWEKLFFGSGTQLSVL.